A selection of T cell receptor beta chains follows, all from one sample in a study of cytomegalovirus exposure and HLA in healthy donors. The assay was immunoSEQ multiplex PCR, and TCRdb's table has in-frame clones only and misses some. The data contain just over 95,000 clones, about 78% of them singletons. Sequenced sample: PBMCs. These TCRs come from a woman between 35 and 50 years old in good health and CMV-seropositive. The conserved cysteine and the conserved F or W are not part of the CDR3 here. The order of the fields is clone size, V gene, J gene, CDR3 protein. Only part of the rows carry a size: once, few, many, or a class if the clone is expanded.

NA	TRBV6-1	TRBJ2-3	ASAHSSVRTDTQY
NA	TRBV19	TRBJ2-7	ASSIARTGYDEQY
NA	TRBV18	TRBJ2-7	ASSQEYEQY
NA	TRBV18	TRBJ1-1	ASSRVREVNTEAF
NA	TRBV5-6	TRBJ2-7	ASSWRDSRGYEQY
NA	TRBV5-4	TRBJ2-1	ASSLGGLAGGRYNEQF
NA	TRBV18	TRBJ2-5	ASSPGGGETQY
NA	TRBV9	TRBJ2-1	ASSDHGEGLAVHNEQF
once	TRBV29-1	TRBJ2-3	SVLTSGRTDTQY
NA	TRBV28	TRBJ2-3	ASSLRRTSGRDTQY
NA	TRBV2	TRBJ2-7	ASSPAAGGENEQY
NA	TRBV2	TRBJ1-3	ASSEGASGNTIY
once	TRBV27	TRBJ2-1	ASSLDSDNEQF
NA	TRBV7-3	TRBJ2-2	ASSLRGQGDTGELF
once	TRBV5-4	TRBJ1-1	ASSSPKQANCEAF
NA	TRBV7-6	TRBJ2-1	ASSLLGLHYNEQF
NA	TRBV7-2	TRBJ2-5	ASSLGTSGKETQY
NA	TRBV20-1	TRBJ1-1	RTGGNTEAF
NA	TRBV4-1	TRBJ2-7	ASSQVVAGGGEQY
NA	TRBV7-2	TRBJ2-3	ASSLKGAGLGTDTQY
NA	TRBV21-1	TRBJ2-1	ATRGRQREGNEQF
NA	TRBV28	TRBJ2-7	ASSPPTGKVTAYEQY
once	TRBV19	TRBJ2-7	ASSRTGTSGILTYEQY
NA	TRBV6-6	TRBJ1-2	ASTHGVPQPYGYT
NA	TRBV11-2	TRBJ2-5	ASSFVAGETQY
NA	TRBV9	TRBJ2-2	ASSVELAANTGELF
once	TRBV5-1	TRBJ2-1	ASSPGQGAGIDEQF
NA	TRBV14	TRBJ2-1	ASSPEWTSGTYNEQF